The source of this TCR beta chain is a study of CD8 T cells in Susac syndrome. About this clonotype itself: Its antigen is unidentified.

General observations from the study: The study conceded that its TCR sequencing and HLA analysis involved relatively few individuals.

The multiple sclerosis controls were treatment-naive patients with relapsing-remitting disease that was stable or active. Germline loops: CDR1 LNHDA, CDR2 SQIVND (reference sequence). V lost 3 bases to trimming and J lost 5 bases, with 14 bases between them. The CDR3 runs to 15 residues. Reverse transcription used about 0.45 to 1 ug RNA and random hexamers. TCRdb called the immunoSEQ multiplex PCR reads again in MiXCR, with one record for every CDR3 protein. The data contain 250,000 to 300,000 distinct CDR3 sequences, 89% of them singletons. V gene TRBV19 combines with J gene TRBJ1-5; a possible D gene is TRBD1 (5 bases). The sequence was collected from a human donor with multiple sclerosis. Specimen: CD8+ T cells from PBMCs. CDR3 sequence: CASSMYGGDHQPQHF. The CDR3 bases are TGTGCCAGTAGTATGTACGGAGGGGACCATCAGCCCCAGCATTTT.